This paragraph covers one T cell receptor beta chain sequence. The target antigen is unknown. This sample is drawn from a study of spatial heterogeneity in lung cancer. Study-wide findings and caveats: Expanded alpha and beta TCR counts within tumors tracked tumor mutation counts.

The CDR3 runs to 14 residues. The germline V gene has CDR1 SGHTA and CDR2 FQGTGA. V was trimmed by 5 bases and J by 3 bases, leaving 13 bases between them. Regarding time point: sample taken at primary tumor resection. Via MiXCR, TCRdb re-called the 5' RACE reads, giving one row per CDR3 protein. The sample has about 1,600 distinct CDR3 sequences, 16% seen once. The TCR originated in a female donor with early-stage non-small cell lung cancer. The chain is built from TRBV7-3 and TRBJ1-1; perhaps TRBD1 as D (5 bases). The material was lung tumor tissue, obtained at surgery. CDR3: CASSSSGPYTEAFF. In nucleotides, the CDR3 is TGTGCCAGCAGCAGCTCGGGACCGTACACTGAAGCTTTCTTT.